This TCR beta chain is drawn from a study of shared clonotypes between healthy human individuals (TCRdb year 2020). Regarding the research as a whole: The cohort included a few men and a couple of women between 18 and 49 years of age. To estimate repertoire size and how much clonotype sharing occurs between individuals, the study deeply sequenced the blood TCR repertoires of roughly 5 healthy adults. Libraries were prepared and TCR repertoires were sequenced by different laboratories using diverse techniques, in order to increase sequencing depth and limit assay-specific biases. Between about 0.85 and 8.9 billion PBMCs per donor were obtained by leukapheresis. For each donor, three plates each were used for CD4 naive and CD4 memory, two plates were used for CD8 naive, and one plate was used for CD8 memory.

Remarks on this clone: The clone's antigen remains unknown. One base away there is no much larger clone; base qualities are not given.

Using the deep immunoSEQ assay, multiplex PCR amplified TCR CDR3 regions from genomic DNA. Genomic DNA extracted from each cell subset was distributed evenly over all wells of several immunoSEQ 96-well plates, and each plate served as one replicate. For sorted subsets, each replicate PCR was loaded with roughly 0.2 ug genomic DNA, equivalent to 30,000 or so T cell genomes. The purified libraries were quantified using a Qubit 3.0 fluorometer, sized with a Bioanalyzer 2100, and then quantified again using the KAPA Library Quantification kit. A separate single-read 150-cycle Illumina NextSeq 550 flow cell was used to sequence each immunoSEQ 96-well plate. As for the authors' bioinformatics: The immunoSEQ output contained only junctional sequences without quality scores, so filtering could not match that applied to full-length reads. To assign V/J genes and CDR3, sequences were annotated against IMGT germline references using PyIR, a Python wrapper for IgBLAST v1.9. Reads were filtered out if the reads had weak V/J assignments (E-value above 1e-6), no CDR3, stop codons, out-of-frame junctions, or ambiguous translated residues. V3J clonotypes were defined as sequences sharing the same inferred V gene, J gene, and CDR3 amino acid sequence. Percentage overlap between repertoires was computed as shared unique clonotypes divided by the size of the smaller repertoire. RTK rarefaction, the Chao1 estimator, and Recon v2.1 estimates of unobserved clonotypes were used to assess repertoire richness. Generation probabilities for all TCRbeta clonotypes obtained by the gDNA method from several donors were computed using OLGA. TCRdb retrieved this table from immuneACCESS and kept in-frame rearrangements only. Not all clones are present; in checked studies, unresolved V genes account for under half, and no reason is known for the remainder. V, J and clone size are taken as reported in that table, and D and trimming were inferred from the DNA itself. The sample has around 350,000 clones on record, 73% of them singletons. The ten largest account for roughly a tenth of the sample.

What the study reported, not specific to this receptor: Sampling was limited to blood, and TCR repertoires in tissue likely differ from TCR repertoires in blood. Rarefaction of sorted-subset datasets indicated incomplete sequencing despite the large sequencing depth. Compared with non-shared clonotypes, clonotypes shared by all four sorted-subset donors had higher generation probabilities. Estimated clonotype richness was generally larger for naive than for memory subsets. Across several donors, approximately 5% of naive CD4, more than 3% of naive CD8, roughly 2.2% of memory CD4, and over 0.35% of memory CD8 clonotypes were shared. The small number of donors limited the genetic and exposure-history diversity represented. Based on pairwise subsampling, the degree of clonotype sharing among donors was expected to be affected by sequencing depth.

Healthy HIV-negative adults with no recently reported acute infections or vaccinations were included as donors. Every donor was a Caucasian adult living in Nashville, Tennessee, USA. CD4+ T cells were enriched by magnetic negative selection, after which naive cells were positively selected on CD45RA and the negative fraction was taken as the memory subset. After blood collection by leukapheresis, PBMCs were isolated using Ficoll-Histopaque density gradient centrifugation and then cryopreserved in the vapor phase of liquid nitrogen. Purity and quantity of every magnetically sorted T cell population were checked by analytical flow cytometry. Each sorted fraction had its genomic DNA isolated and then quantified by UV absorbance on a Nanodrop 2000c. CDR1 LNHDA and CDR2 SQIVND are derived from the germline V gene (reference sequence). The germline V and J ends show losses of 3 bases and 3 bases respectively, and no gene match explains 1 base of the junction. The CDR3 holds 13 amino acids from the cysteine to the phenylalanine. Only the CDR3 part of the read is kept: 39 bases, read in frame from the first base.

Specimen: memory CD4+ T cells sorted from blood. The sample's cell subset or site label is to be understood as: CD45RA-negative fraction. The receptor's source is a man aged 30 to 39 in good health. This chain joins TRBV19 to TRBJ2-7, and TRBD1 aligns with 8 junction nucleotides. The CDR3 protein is CASSIGTGYEQYF. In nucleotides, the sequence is TGTGCCAGTAGTATTGGGACAGGCTACGAGCAGTACTTC.